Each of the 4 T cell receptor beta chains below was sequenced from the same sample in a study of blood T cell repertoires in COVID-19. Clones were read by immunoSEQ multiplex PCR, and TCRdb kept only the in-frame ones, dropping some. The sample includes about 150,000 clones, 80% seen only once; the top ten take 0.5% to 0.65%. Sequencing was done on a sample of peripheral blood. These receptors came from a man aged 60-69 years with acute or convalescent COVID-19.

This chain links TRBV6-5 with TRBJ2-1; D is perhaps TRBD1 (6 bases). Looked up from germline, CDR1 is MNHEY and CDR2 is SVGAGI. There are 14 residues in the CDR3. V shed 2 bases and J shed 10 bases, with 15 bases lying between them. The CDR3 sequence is CASSYRDNTGEQFF. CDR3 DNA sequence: TGTGCCAGCAGTTACAGGGACAACACAGGGGAGCAGTTCTTC.

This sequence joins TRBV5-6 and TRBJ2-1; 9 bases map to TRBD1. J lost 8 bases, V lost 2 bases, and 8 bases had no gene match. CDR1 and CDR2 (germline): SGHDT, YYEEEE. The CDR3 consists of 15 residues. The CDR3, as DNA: TGTGCCAGCAGCTTCGACAGGGGGGCGTATCATGAGCAGTTCTTC. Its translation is CASSFDRGAYHEQFF.

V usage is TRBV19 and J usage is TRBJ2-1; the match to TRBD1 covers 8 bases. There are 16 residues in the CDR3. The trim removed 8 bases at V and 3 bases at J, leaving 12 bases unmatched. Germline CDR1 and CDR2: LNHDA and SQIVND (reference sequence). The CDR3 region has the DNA TGTGCCAGTGGACAGGGTCTTTTCACCATCTACAATGAGCAGTTCTTC. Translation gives CASGQGLFTIYNEQFF.

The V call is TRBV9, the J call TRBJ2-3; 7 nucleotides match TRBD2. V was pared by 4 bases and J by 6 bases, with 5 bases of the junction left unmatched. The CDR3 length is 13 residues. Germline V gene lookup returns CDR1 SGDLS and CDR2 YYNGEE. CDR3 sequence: CASSSRLADTQYF. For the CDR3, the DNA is TGTGCCAGCAGCTCCAGACTAGCCGATACGCAGTATTTT.